The 22 T cell receptor beta chains listed next were all sequenced from one sample in a study of blood T cell repertoires in COVID-19. TCRdb's copy holds only in-frame clones and misses some; the assay was immunoSEQ multiplex PCR. This sample carries around 700,000 clones, around 89% of them seen once, and the ten largest clones take over 0.2%. Sequenced input: peripheral blood. These receptors were taken from a woman under 30 with acute or convalescent COVID-19.

This clone was seen a few times. The V call is TRBV24-1, the J call TRBJ1-2, with 8 bases matching TRBD1. The V gene end was trimmed by 2 bases and the J gene end by 7 bases; junction bases not matched to a gene: 8. Per the germline V gene, CDR1 is KGHDR and CDR2 is SFDVKD. The CDR3 is 15 amino acids. DNA for the CDR3: TGTGCCACCAGTGATTCGAGGACAGGGCCCTTTGGCTACACCTTC. It is translated as CATSDSRTGPFGYTF.

This sequence joins TRBV12-3 or TRBV12-4 and TRBJ1-5, with D possibly being TRBD1 (6 bases). The CDR3 runs to 13 residues. V lost 6 bases and J lost 7, with 13 bases in between. CDR3 nucleotide sequence: TGTGCCAGCAGCCGGGAGGGGGGGCAGCCCCAGCATTTT. Its translation: CASSREGGQPQHF.

The chain joins TRBV9 to TRBJ1-2, with 9 positions matching TRBD1. The CDR3 runs to 14 residues. The V gene end was trimmed by 3 bases and the J gene end by 7 bases; junction bases not matched to a gene: 7. Germline V gene lookup returns CDR1 SGDLS and CDR2 YYNGEE. CDR3 amino acids: CASSAWGQGSGYTF. CDR3 bases: TGTGCCAGCAGCGCCTGGGGACAGGGTAGTGGCTACACCTTC.

This chain joins TRBV11-2 and TRBJ1-2; no firm D call. Trimming stripped 5 bases from V and 5 bases from J, with 6 bases between. CDR1 and CDR2 (germline): SGHAT, FQNNGV. The CDR3 spans 11 residues. This chain's CDR3 is CASSLLYGYTF. The CDR3 DNA sequence: TGTGCCAGCAGCCTTTTGTATGGCTACACCTTC.

This clone was detected only once. The genes are TRBV29-1 and TRBJ2-7; no firm D call. The germline gives CDR1 SQVTM, CDR2 ANQGSEA. CDR3 length equals 12 residues. V dropped 2 bases and J dropped 1 base, with 6 bases sitting between them. The CDR3 nucleotides are TGCAGCGTTGAATCCCCGTCCTACGAGCAGTACTTC. Translated, it gives CSVESPSYEQYF.

This clone has just one count. This chain joins TRBV5-1 and TRBJ1-1; 7 bases agree with TRBD1. The length of the CDR3 is 13 residues. Losses at the gene ends were 0 bases for V and 8 bases for J; bases not matched to a gene: 4. CDR1 SGHRS and CDR2 YFSETQ come from the germline V gene. CDR3 in amino acids: CASSLGNRGEAFF. The DNA of the CDR3 is TGCGCCAGCAGCTTGGGCAACAGGGGCGAAGCTTTCTTT.

CDR3 DNA sequence: TGCGCCAGCAGCTTGGAGTCGAGTAAACCGTACTTC. This sequence encodes CASSLESSKPYF. The J gene is TRBJ2-7, the V gene TRBV5-1; no firm D call. The CDR3 runs to 12 residues. Germline V gene data show CDR1 as SGHRS and CDR2 as YFSETQ. V lost 0 bases and J lost 12, with 13 bases in between.

In this sample, this clone turned up once. The chain joins TRBV19 to TRBJ1-5; D ambiguous. Trimming cost V 1 base and J 0 bases, with 10 bases left between them. Germline V CDR1 and CDR2: LNHDA, SQIVND (reference sequence). CDR3 size: 16 residues. The CDR3 DNA sequence: TGTGCCAGTAGTATAGGAAGCGAGGGTAGCAATCAGCCCCAGCATTTT. It specifies CASSIGSEGSNQPQHF.

The chain joins TRBV6-2 or TRBV6-3 to TRBJ1-2; D may be TRBD1 (6 bases). Germline CDR1 and CDR2: MNHEY and SVGEGT. Trimming stripped 2 bases from V and 7 bases from J, with 11 bases between. There are 13 residues in the CDR3. CDR3 nucleotide sequence: TGTGCCAGCAGTTACGGGGGCGACGGTGGCTACACCTTC. Its translation is CASSYGGDGGYTF.

The gene calls are TRBV19 and TRBJ2-7, with TRBD1 identical over 11 bases. This CDR3 contains 15 residues. J gave up 0 bases and V 7 bases, and 5 bases lay outside the gene matches. Germline-derived CDR1 and CDR2 are LNHDA and SQIVND (reference sequence). The CDR3, as DNA: TGTGCCAGTACCTCCGGGACAGGGGGCTCCTACGAGCAGTACTTC. Its translation is CASTSGTGGSYEQYF.

A single count supports this clone. The CDR3 protein is CASRRGYYGYTF. In DNA, the CDR3 is TGTGCCAGCAGGCGGGGGTACTATGGCTACACCTTC. The chain combines TRBV28 with TRBJ1-2, with D perhaps TRBD1 (5 bases). Germline V gene lookup returns CDR1 MDHEN and CDR2 SYDVKM. Trimming removed 6 bases from V and 3 bases from J, with 8 bases in between. CDR3 length equals 12 residues.

This clone was detected only a few times. The chain joins TRBV5-6 to TRBJ2-2; 7 bases match TRBD1. After removal of 4 bases from V and 5 bases from J, the junction contained 11 bases not matched to a gene. Germline CDR1 reads SGHDT; CDR2 reads YYEEEE. The CDR3 runs 16 residues. The CDR3 DNA sequence: TGTGCCAGCAGCCACCAAGGGGGCGCCAGAACCGGGGAGCTGTTTTTT. Amino acids: CASSHQGGARTGELFF.

The genes are TRBV4-3 and TRBJ1-1; D unresolved. V was shortened by 7 bases and J by 2 bases, with 11 bases between the two germline ends. Germline V gives CDR1 LGHNA, CDR2 YSLEER. CDR3 length: 13 amino acids. The CDR3 is CASISTPNTEAFF. DNA of the CDR3: TGCGCCAGCATTTCGACTCCTAACACTGAAGCTTTCTTT.

The V call is TRBV2, the J call TRBJ2-4; weak D call: TRBD2 (6 bases). Deletions cut 7 bases from V and 8 bases from J, with 12 bases between. The CDR3 runs to 12 residues. CDR1 SNHLY and CDR2 FYNNEI come from the germline V gene. DNA for the CDR3: TGTGCCAGCACGCGGGATCGGGACATTCAGTACTTC. Translation gives CASTRDRDIQYF. Based on the CDR3 plus reference TRBV2 and TRBJ2-4, the full variable domain is EPEVTQTPSHQVTQMGQEVILRCVPISNHLYFYWYRQILGQKVEFLVSFYNNEISEKSEIFDDQFSVERPDGSNFTLKIRSTKLEDSAMYFCASTRDRDIQYFGAGTRLSVL.

The rearrangement links TRBV12-3 or TRBV12-4 to TRBJ2-3; D ambiguous. The CDR3 sequence is 12 residues long. The ends were cut back, 1 base at V and 7 bases at J, with 6 bases in the middle. The CDR3 loop is CASSLGVYTQYF. The CDR3, as DNA: TGTGCCAGCAGTTTAGGAGTGTATACGCAGTATTTT.

The CDR3 DNA reads TGTGCCAGCACCAGGGTGACGAACACTGAAGCTTTCTTT. The encoded protein is CASTRVTNTEAFF. V and J are TRBV5-8 and TRBJ1-1; TRBD1 is a possible D gene (5 bases). V was cut by 6 bases and J by 1 base, with 10 bases left in between. This CDR3 spans 13 amino acids. The V gene's germline CDR1 is SGHTS and CDR2 YDEGEE.

The rearrangement uses TRBV19 and TRBJ1-2; a possible D gene is TRBD1 (6 bases). V lost 7 bases to trimming and J lost 4 bases, with 22 bases between them. Per germline, CDR1 LNHDA and CDR2 SQIVND (reference sequence). The CDR3 runs 16 residues. CDR3 protein: CASTALLGGPSYGYTF. The CDR3 DNA reads as TGTGCCAGTACCGCCCTCCTCGGGGGGCCTTCCTATGGCTACACCTTC.

The chain employs TRBV21-1 and TRBJ2-1; the D call TRBD1 from the table was never checked on the DNA. TRBV21-1 is an annotated pseudogene. The CDR3 is 15 residues long. The chain's CDR3 is CASSKISNSYNEQFF. The CDR3 DNA reads as TGTGCCAGCAGCAAAATTTCCAACTCCTACAATGAGCAGTTCTTC.

This clone was recorded once. J is TRBJ1-4 and V is TRBV7-2, with D uncertain. Per germline, CDR1 SGHTA and CDR2 FQGNSA. The CDR3 consists of 13 residues. V was cut by 3 bases and J by 7 bases, with 9 bases left in between. CDR3 sequence reads: CASSFGSFEKLFF. CDR3 sequence (DNA): TGTGCCAGCAGCTTTGGTAGCTTTGAAAAACTGTTTTTT. Full variable domain (outside the CDR3, taken from reference TRBV7-2 and TRBJ1-4): GAGVSQSPSNKVTEKGKDVELRCDPISGHTALYWYRQSLGQGLEFLIYFQGNSAPDKSGLPSDRFSAERTGGSVSTLTIQRTQQEDSAVYLCASSFGSFEKLFFGSGTQLSVL.

This chain joins TRBV6-5 and TRBJ2-7; tentatively, D is TRBD2 (5 bases). Germline assignment: CDR1 MNHEY and CDR2 SVGAGI. The CDR3 runs to 13 residues. V was clipped by 4 bases and J by 7 bases, with 14 bases between them. CDR3 loop: CASSSPGVWEQYF. The DNA for the CDR3 is TGTGCCAGCAGTTCCCCCGGGGTTTGGGAGCAGTACTTC.

The chain carries TRBV4-1 and TRBJ1-2, with TRBD1 matching 7 bases. The J segment lost 0 bases and the V segment lost 0 bases, leaving 16 bases of the junction unmatched. Germline V lookup: CDR1 MGHRA, CDR2 YSYEKL. The CDR3 covers 20 residues. The chain's CDR3 is CASSQDLSQGKGIANYGYTF. The CDR3 bases are TGCGCCAGCAGCCAAGATTTGTCACAGGGGAAGGGTATAGCTAACTATGGCTACACCTTC.

CDR3 sequence reads: CASSLIRDTQYF. Here the CDR3 DNA reads TGTGCCAGCAGCTTGATTCGGGATACGCAGTATTTT. The chain carries TRBV5-6 and TRBJ2-3; D unclear. Trimming removed 1 base at V and 6 bases at J, with 6 bases between. This CDR3 spans 12 amino acids. Germline V gene data show CDR1 as SGHDT and CDR2 as YYEEEE.